Listed here are 18 T cell receptor beta chains from one sample, sequenced in a study of OX40 agonist ivuxolimab in advanced cancers. Clones were sequenced by immunoSEQ multiplex PCR, and TCRdb holds only the in-frame ones, with some missing. The table shows tens of thousands of clones, with 80% to 90% occurring only once. The specimen comprised CD4+ or CD8+ T cells sorted from blood, sampled in a trial of the OX40 agonist ivuxolimab. The receptor source for this set is an adult with an advanced solid tumor such as melanoma, head and neck, liver or kidney cancer.

This chain joins TRBV30 and TRBJ1-1; D perhaps matches TRBD1 (6 bases). Germline-derived CDR1 and CDR2 are GTSNPN and SVGIG (reference sequence). CDR3 length: 14 amino acids. V gave up 4 bases and J gave up 0 bases, with 12 bases separating them. The chain's CDR3 is CAWNGGQVNTEAFF. The CDR3 DNA follows: TGTGCCTGGAACGGGGGGCAAGTGAACACTGAAGCTTTCTTT.

The rearrangement links TRBV5-1 to TRBJ2-5, with TRBD1 as a possible D gene (6 bases). Trimming cost V 4 bases and J 2 bases, with 12 bases left between them. The CDR3 totals 14 residues. Germline loops: CDR1 SGHRS, CDR2 YFSETQ. Here the CDR3 reads CASSPGGQQETQYF. In DNA form, the CDR3 reads TGCGCCAGCAGCCCGGGTGGACAGCAAGAGACCCAGTACTTC. Combining the CDR3 with reference TRBV5-1 and TRBJ2-5 gives the whole variable domain KAGVTQTPRYLIKTRGQQVTLSCSPISGHRSVSWYQQTPGQGLQFLFEYFSETQRNKGNFPGRFSGRQFSNSRSEMNVSTLELGDSALYLCASSPGGQQETQYFGPGTRLLVL.

J is TRBJ2-3 and V is TRBV2, with TRBD2 matching 14 bases. The germline gives CDR1 SNHLY, CDR2 FYNNEI. Trimming took 8 bases from V and 6 from J; bases not matched to a gene: 7. This CDR3 region has 15 residues. CDR3 amino acids: CASGGLAGVRDTQYF. CDR3 sequence (DNA): TGTGCCAGCGGGGGACTAGCGGGAGTAAGGGATACGCAGTATTTT. The whole variable domain, filled in from reference TRBV2 and TRBJ2-3, reads EPEVTQTPSHQVTQMGQEVILRCVPISNHLYFYWYRQILGQKVEFLVSFYNNEISEKSEIFDDQFSVERPDGSNFTLKIRSTKLEDSAMYFCASGGLAGVRDTQYFGPGTRLTVL.

The rearrangement links TRBV6-6 to TRBJ1-1; no definite D call. This CDR3 has 14 amino acids. Trimming shortened V by 2 bases and J by 0 bases, and 7 bases separated the two germline ends. Germline lookup yields CDR1 MNHNY and CDR2 SVGAGI (reference sequence). The CDR3 DNA is TGTGCCAGCAGTTACGTGGAACTGAACACTGAAGCTTTCTTT. Amino acid sequence: CASSYVELNTEAFF.

The chain is built from TRBV27 and TRBJ1-5; D is unresolved. Trimming cost V 6 bases and J 0 bases, with 12 bases left between them. Germline loops: CDR1 MNHEY, CDR2 SMNVEV (reference sequence). This CDR3 is 15 amino acids long. For the CDR3, the DNA is TGTGCCAGCAGAAAGGACGGCGATAGCAATCAGCCCCAGCATTTT. Residues: CASRKDGDSNQPQHF.

This chain joins TRBV27 and TRBJ2-7, with 12 bases aligning to TRBD2. The CDR3 runs to 16 residues. Looked up from germline, CDR1 is MNHEY and CDR2 is SMNVEV (reference sequence). The V gene end was trimmed by 7 bases and the J gene end by 3 bases; junction bases not matched to a gene: 10. CDR3 amino acids: CASTASGGDRNYEQYF. The DNA for the CDR3 is TGTGCCAGCACCGCTAGCGGGGGGGATAGGAACTACGAGCAGTACTTC.

This clone was observed a single time. The chain couples TRBV9 to TRBJ2-7; 7 bases are shared with TRBD1. Germline CDR1 and CDR2: SGDLS and YYNGEE. The CDR3 runs to 15 residues. The V gene end was trimmed by 3 bases and the J gene end by 4 bases; junction bases not matched to a gene: 10. CDR3 sequence reads: CASSEKPGQHYEQYF. DNA of the CDR3: TGTGCCAGCAGCGAGAAACCGGGACAGCATTACGAGCAGTACTTC.

The V call is TRBV7-9, the J call TRBJ2-3; 7 positions match TRBD2. The CDR3 has 16 amino acids. J gave up 6 bases and V 7 bases, and 16 bases lay outside the gene matches. Germline CDR1 is SEHNR and CDR2 is FQNEAQ (reference sequence). CDR3 loop: CASTPQTSPTRDTQYF. The CDR3 DNA sequence: TGTGCCAGCACGCCCCAGACTAGCCCGACCAGGGATACGCAGTATTTT. Full variable domain (remainder filled in from reference TRBV7-9 and TRBJ2-3): DTGVSQNPRHKITKRGQNVTFRCDPISEHNRLYWYRQTLGQGPEFLTYFQNEAQLEKSRLLSDRFSAERPKGSFSTLEIQRTEQGDSAMYLCASTPQTSPTRDTQYFGPGTRLTVL.

The chain employs TRBV29-1 and TRBJ1-1, with D perhaps matching TRBD1 (5 bases). Between the trimmed V and J ends, which lost 2 bases and 4 bases, there was a span of 11 bases. In germline, CDR1 is SQVTM, CDR2 ANQGSEA. The CDR3 runs 13 residues. The CDR3: CSVEPFGGTEAFF. Here the CDR3 DNA reads TGCAGCGTTGAACCCTTTGGGGGCACTGAAGCTTTCTTT.

The chain combines TRBV4-1 with TRBJ2-1; TRBD2 matches at 10 bases. The length of the CDR3 is 16 residues. V lost 5 bases and J lost 6; bases outside the gene matches: 10. Germline V gene lookup returns CDR1 MGHRA and CDR2 YSYEKL. CDR3 region: CASSFRLAGSPNEQFF. The CDR3 nucleotides are TGCGCCAGCAGCTTCCGACTAGCGGGTTCCCCCAATGAGCAGTTCTTC.

This clone is a singleton in its sample. Relative to the germline gene, one junction end is altered; a read error may explain this. The V call is TRBV6-6, the J call TRBJ2-1, with D possibly being TRBD1 (6 bases). The CDR3 extends over 12 amino acids. Germline assignment: CDR1 MNHNY and CDR2 SVGAGI (reference sequence). The CDR3 loop reads CASSYGAGELFF. CDR3 nucleotide sequence: TGTGCCAGCAGTTACGGGGCAGGGGAGCTGTTCTTC.

This rearrangement joins TRBV7-6 to TRBJ1-4; TRBD1 matches 11 bases. Germline V gene data show CDR1 as SGHVS and CDR2 as FNYEAQ. CDR3 length: 15 residues. V was pared by 4 bases and J by 6 bases, with 4 bases of the junction left unmatched. CDR3 sequence: CASSWGTGGDEKLFF. The CDR3 coding sequence is TGTGCCAGCAGCTGGGGGACAGGGGGGGATGAAAAACTGTTTTTT.

The V and J genes are TRBV27 and TRBJ1-5; D call uncertain. CDR3 length equals 14 residues. Between the trimmed V and J ends, which lost 2 bases and 2 bases, there was a span of 7 bases. Per the germline V gene, CDR1 is MNHEY and CDR2 is SMNVEV (reference sequence). The CDR3 loop is CASSLIGGNQPQHF. The CDR3 nucleotides are TGTGCCAGCAGTTTAATAGGCGGCAATCAGCCCCAGCATTTT.

This clone was detected only a few times. The chain carries TRBV18 and TRBJ2-7, with 8 bases identical to TRBD1. J gave up 1 base and V 2 bases, and 7 bases lay outside the gene matches. The CDR3 sequence is 16 residues long. Germline values: CDR1 KGHSH, CDR2 LQKENI. The chain's CDR3 is CASSPNPRGLSYEQYF. The CDR3 region has the DNA TGTGCCAGCTCACCAAATCCCAGGGGGCTATCCTACGAGCAGTACTTC.

The CDR3, as DNA: TGTGCCAGCAGTTTATGGGGTCGACTCACCCGGGACACTGAAGCTTTCTTT. This gives the protein CASSLWGRLTRDTEAFF. The V call is TRBV27, the J call TRBJ1-1, with unresolved D. The germline V gene has CDR1 MNHEY and CDR2 SMNVEV (reference sequence). The CDR3 has 17 amino acids. With 1 base removed from V and 3 bases from J, the gap between germline ends came to 18 bases.

The chain links TRBV19 to TRBJ1-1; D ambiguous. The CDR3 runs to 14 residues. The V gene's germline CDR1 is LNHDA and CDR2 SQIVND (reference sequence). V was pared by 2 bases and J by 0 bases, with 7 bases between. CDR3 DNA: TGTGCCAGTAGTATAACAGACCTGAACACTGAAGCTTTCTTT. Its protein product is CASSITDLNTEAFF.

J is TRBJ2-3 and V is TRBV6-4; 7 positions agree with TRBD2. This CDR3 comprises 16 residues. The V gene end was trimmed by 2 bases and the J gene end by 0 bases; junction bases not matched to a gene: 5. Per the germline V gene, CDR1 is MRHNA and CDR2 is SNTAGT. The CDR3 region is CASSDTISGSTDTQYF. CDR3 DNA sequence: TGTGCCAGCAGTGACACGATTAGCGGGAGCACAGATACGCAGTATTTT.

The chain joins TRBV11-2 to TRBJ2-5; either TRBD1 or TRBD2 may supply D (5 bases each). V lost 3 bases and J lost 11, with 10 bases in between. CDR3 length: 11 residues. CDR1 and CDR2 from the germline V gene are SGHAT and FQNNGV. The CDR3 bases are TGTGCCAGCAGCTTTGGGGGAGAGCAGTACTTC. Amino acid sequence: CASSFGGEQYF.